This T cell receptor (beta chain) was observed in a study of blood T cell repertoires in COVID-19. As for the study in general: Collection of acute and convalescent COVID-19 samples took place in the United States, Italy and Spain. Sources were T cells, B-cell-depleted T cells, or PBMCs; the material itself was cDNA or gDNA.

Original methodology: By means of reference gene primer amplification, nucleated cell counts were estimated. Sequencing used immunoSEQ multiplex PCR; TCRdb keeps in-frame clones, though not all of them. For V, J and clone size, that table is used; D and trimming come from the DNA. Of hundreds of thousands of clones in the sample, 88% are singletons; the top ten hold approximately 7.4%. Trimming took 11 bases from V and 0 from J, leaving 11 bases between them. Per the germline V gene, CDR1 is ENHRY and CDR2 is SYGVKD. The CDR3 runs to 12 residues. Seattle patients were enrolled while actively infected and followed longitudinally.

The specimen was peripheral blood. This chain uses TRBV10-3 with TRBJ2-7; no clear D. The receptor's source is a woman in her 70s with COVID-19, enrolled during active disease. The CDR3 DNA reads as TGTGCCGGGTCTAGTACCTCCTACGAGCAGTACTTC. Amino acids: CAGSSTSYEQYF.